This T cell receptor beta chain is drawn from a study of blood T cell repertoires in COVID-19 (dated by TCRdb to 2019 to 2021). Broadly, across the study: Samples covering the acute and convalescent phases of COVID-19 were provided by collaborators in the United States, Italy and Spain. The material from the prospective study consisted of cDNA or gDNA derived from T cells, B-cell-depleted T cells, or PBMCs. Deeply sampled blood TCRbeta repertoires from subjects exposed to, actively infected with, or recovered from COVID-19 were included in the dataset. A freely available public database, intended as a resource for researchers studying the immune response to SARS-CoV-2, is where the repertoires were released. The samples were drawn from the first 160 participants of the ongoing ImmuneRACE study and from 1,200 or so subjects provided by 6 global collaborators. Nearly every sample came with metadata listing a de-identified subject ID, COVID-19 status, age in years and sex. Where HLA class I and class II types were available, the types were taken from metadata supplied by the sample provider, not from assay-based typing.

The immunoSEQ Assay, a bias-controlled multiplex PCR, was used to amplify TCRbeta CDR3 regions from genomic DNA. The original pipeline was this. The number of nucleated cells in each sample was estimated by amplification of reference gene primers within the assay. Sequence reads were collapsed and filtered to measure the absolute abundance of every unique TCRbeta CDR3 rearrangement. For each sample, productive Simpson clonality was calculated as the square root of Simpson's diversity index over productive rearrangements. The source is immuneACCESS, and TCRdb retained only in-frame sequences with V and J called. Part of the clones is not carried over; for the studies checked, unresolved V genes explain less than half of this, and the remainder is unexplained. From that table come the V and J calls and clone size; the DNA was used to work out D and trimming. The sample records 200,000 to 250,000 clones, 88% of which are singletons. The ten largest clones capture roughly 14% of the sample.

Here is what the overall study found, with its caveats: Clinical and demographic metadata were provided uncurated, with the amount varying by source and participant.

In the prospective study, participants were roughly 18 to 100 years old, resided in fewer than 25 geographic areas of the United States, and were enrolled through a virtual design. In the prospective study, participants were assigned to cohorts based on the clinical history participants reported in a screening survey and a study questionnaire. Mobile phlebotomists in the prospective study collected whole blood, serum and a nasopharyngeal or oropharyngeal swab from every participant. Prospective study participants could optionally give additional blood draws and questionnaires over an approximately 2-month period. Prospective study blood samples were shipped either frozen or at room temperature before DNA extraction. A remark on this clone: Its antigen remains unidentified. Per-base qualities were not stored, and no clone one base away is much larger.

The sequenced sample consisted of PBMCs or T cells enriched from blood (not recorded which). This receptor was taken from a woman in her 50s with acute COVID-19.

The DNA sequence is as follows: TGTGCCAGCAGCGCCCTCCCTAAGAGGGTACAGTACTTC. Translated, this is CASSALPKRVQYF. The chain links TRBV28 with TRBJ2-7, and possibly TRBD2, on 5 matching bases. The CDR3 contains 13 residues, cysteine and phenylalanine counted. Of all the DNA, just the CDR3 is kept, 39 bases in frame from base 1. Reading the germline V gene gives CDR1 MDHEN and CDR2 SYDVKM. Trimming costs V 6 bases and J 10 bases, and their ends lie 19 bases apart.